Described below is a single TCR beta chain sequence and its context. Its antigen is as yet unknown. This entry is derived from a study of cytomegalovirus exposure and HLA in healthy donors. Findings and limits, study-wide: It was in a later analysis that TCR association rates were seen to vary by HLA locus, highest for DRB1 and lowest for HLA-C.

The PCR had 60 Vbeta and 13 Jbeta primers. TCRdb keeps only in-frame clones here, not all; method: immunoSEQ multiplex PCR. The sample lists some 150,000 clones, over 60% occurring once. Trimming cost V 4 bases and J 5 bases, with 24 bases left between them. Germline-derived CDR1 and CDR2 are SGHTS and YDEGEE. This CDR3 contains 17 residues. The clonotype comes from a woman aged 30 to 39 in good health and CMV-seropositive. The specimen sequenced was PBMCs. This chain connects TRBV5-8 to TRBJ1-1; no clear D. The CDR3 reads CASSHITAAGGMTEAFF. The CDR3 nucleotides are TGTGCCAGCAGCCATATCACTGCGGCCGGAGGAATGACTGAAGCTTTCTTT.